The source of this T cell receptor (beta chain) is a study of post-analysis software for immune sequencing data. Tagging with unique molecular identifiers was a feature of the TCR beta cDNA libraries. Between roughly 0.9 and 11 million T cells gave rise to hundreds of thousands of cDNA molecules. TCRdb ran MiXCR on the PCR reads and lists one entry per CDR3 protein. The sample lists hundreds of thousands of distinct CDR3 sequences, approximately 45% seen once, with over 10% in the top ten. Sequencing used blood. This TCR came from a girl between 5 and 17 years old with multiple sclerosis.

The CDR3 DNA reads as TGTGCCACCAGCAGAGATGGGACTCCCGGAGGCTACACCTTC. Amino acid sequence: CATSRDGTPGGYTF. The rearrangement joins TRBV15 to TRBJ1-2, with D maybe TRBD1 (5 bases). V was clipped by 0 bases and J by 8 bases, with 13 bases between them. The CDR3 extends over 14 amino acids. Germline loops: CDR1 LNHNV, CDR2 YYDKDF (reference sequence). Full variable domain (remainder filled in from reference TRBV15 and TRBJ1-2): DAMVIQNPRYQVTQFGKPVTLSCSQTLNHNVMYWYQQKSSQAPKLLFHYYDKDFNNEADTPDNFQSRRPNTSFCFLDIRSPGLGDTAMYLCATSRDGTPGGYTFGSGTRLTVV.